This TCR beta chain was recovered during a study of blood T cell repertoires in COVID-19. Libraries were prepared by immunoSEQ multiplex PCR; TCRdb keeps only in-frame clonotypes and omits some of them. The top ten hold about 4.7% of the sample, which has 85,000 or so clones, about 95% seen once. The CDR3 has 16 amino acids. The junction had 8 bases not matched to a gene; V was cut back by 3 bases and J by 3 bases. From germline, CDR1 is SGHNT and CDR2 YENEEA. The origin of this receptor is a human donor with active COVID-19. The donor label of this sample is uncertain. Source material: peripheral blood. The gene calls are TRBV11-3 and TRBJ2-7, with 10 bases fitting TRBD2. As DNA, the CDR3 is TGTGCCAGCAGCTTGACTCTGGTAGCGGGGGGCTACGAGCAGTACTTC. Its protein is CASSLTLVAGGYEQYF.